The source of this T cell receptor beta chain is a study of cytomegalovirus exposure and HLA in healthy donors. Study outcomes and limitations: Later work found most CMV-associated TCR beta chains apparently HLA-restricted. In an earlier analysis, in some 500 donors, most V segments appeared productive either ~87% or ~30% of the time.

On this clone: Its antigen is undetermined.

The primer mix had 60 Vbeta and 13 Jbeta primers. The assay was immunoSEQ multiplex PCR, and TCRdb's table has in-frame clones only and misses some. The sample lists 150,000 to 250,000 clones; 79% were seen once. Sequenced: PBMCs. This TCR derives from a woman younger than 45 in good health and CMV-seropositive.

The CDR3 here is CASSQGTSAYNEQFF. As DNA, the CDR3 is TGCGCCAGCAGCCAAGGGACTAGCGCGTACAATGAGCAGTTCTTC. The chain couples TRBV4-1 to TRBJ2-1; 9 nucleotides line up with TRBD2. The CDR3 sequence is 15 residues long. The germline CDR1 and CDR2 sequences are MGHRA and YSYEKL. V lost 1 base, J lost 4 bases, and 2 bases stayed unmatched.